A single sample gave rise to the 32 T cell receptor beta chains below, sequenced in a study of tissue T cells after allogeneic stem cell transplantation. Produced via immunoSEQ multiplex PCR; TCRdb's table is partial and in-frame only. The data hold 17,000 or so clones, with roughly 70% observed a single time. The material sequenced was spleen. The receptors shown here come from a female BALB/c mouse in good health. The mice in this strain carry MHC haplotype H2-d.

This clone was detected once. The gene names given are mouse names. CDR3 in amino acids: CASSIARHTGGGDTQYF. The sequenced part of the CDR3 DNA is TGTGCCAGCAGTATAGCCCGCCACACTGGGGGTGGGGACACCCAGTAC. This chain uses TRBV19 with TRBJ2-5, with 8 positions matching TRBD2. The sequenced fragment ends 1 residue before the CDR3 boundary, so the rest is inferred from the germline J gene. The V and J ends lost 0 bases and 6 bases, in that order; junction bases with no gene match: 12. The CDR3 covers 17 residues. In germline, CDR1 is FNHDT, CDR2 SITEND (reference sequence).

This clone was counted only a few times. Genes and germline are mouse. From the germline J gene comes the end of the CDR3, since the read stops 1 residue before it. The chain employs TRBV13-3 and TRBJ2-1, with D possibly called TRBD1 or TRBD2 (5 bases each). Germline V gene data show CDR1 as NNHDY and CDR2 as SYVADS. The V gene lost 1 base and the J gene lost 2 bases, with 7 bases spanning the gap. There are 14 residues in the CDR3. Incomplete CDR3 DNA: TGTGCCAGCAGTGATAGGGGACACTATGCTGAGCAGTTC. This sequence encodes CASSDRGHYAEQF. The complete CDR3 sequence is CASSDRGHYAEQFF.

Concerning this clone itself: The genes are named according to mouse. Read data end 1 residue before the CDR3 end; the end is taken from the germline J gene. The rearrangement links TRBV2 to TRBJ2-1, with 8 bases fitting TRBD2. The CDR3 runs to 14 residues. CDR1 and CDR2 (germline): LGHNA, YSYQKL. J lost 7 bases, V lost 2 bases, and 4 bases had no gene match. Here the CDR3 reads CASSQPGGFAEQFF. CDR3 DNA, as far as it was read: TGTGCCAGCAGCCAACCTGGGGGGTTCGCTGAGCAGTTC.

Regarding this clone: Gene names and germline refer to mouse. From the germline J gene comes the end of the CDR3, since the read stops 1 residue before it. The chain carries TRBV31 and TRBJ2-5, with TRBD1 matching over 7 bases. Germline CDR1 and CDR2: GKSSPN and SITVG. V was clipped by 0 bases and J by 1 base; unmatched bases: 1. The CDR3 extends over 14 amino acids. CDR3 sequence: CAWSLGQYQDTQYF. The covered CDR3 bases are TGTGCCTGGAGTCTGGGACAGTACCAAGACACCCAGTAC.

This clone showed up just a few times. These gene names are mouse names. The observed sequence ends 1 residue before the CDR3 terminus, with the missing tail filled in from the germline J gene. The chain is built from TRBV29 and TRBJ1-2, with 10 bases fitting TRBD1. Per the germline V gene, CDR1 is MSHET and CDR2 is SYDVDS. V lost 5 bases to trimming and J lost 4 bases; unmatched junction nucleotides: 4. The CDR3 length is 14 residues. CDR3 bases read: TGTGCTAGCAGTACCGGACAGGGGGGCTCCGACTACACC. Protein: CASSTGQGGSDYT. The whole CDR3 reads CASSTGQGGSDYTF. The complete variable domain, with remaining parts taken from reference TRBV29 and TRBJ1-2, reads DMKVTQMPRYLIKRMGENVLLECGQDMSHETMYWYRQDPGLGLQLIYISYDVDSNSEGDIPKGYRVSRKKREHFSLILDSAKTNQTSVYFCASSTGQGGSDYTFGSGTRLLVI.

This clone occurred a few times. Gene names denote mouse genes. The read ends 1 residue before the CDR3 terminus; that terminus is restored from the germline J gene. The chain joins TRBV2 to TRBJ2-7; a possible D gene is TRBD2 (7 bases). Trimming took 0 bases from V and 2 from J, leaving 11 bases between them. The germline CDR1 and CDR2 sequences are LGHNA and YSYQKL. The CDR3 spans 15 residues. The part of the CDR3 DNA that was read is TGTGCCAGCAGCCAAGATTTGGGGGGCACCTATGAACAGTAC. It codes for CASSQDLGGTYEQY. The entire CDR3 reads CASSQDLGGTYEQYF.

Regarding this clone: The gene symbols are mouse symbols. The read gets to within 1 residue of the CDR3 end, and the germline J gene fills in the rest. V is TRBV31 and J is TRBJ1-4, with unresolved D. Per germline, CDR1 GKSSPN and CDR2 SITVG. V was cut by 1 base and J by 1 base, with 7 bases left in between. The CDR3 totals 14 residues. Incomplete CDR3 DNA: TGTGCCTGGAGTCGTGTCAGTTCCAACGAAAGATTATTT. Its translation is CAWSRVSSNERLF. The complete CDR3 reads CAWSRVSSNERLFF.

Concerning this clone itself: The germline and genes are mouse ones. The read ends 1 residue shy of where the CDR3 ends; the end is completed using the germline J gene. The chain recombines TRBV24 with TRBJ2-7; D gene ambiguous. This CDR3 has 15 residues. V was shortened by 0 bases and J by 3 bases, with 12 bases between the two germline ends. Germline CDR1 and CDR2: KGHTA and FRNEEI. CDR3 sequence reads: CASSLYPGRFYEQYF. CDR3 DNA, as far as it was read: TGTGCCAGCAGTCTGTATCCAGGCCGCTTCTATGAACAGTAC.

About this clone: The germline and genes are mouse ones. The read ends 1 residue shy of where the CDR3 ends; the end is completed using the germline J gene. The V call is TRBV2, the J call TRBJ2-2; possible D gene TRBD2, 5 bases. CDR3 length: 14 amino acids. The germline V and J ends were trimmed by 1 base and 4 bases, with 7 bases remaining between them. Germline V gene sequence: CDR1 LGHNA, CDR2 YSYQKL. The CDR3 sequence: CASSQGLSTGQLYF. The DNA read from the CDR3 is TGTGCCAGCAGCCAAGGACTGAGCACCGGGCAGCTCTAC.

For this clone: Here the gene names and germline are mouse. Sequencing ends 1 residue short of the CDR3 end; the germline J gene provides the rest. The V and J genes are TRBV1 and TRBJ2-1; 9 bases line up with TRBD1. After removal of 1 base from V and 6 bases from J, the junction contained 4 bases not matched to a gene. The CDR3 sequence is 15 residues long. Germline CDR1 reads NSQYPW; CDR2 reads LRSPGD (reference sequence). The CDR3 protein is CTCSAVRDRVAEQFF. The sequenced part of the CDR3 DNA is TGCACCTGCAGTGCAGTTCGGGACAGGGTTGCTGAGCAGTTC.

As for this clone: These gene names are mouse names. The read finishes 1 residue shy of the CDR3 end, and the germline J gene is used to complete it. The V and J genes are TRBV19 and TRBJ1-5; a possible D gene is TRBD1 (6 bases). CDR3 length: 14 amino acids. The V gene lost 6 bases and the J gene lost 0 bases, with 10 bases spanning the gap. CDR1 and CDR2 (germline): FNHDT, SITEND (reference sequence). Partial CDR3 DNA: TGTGCCAGCACCGACAGGCTTAACAACCAGGCTCCGCTT. Protein: CASTDRLNNQAPL. The whole CDR3 region reads CASTDRLNNQAPLF.

As regards this clone: Gene names and germline refer to mouse. The CDR3 is cut off 1 residue early in the read; its end comes from the germline J gene. The chain is built from TRBV29 and TRBJ2-7; D ambiguous. Per germline, CDR1 MSHET and CDR2 SYDVDS. Trimming cost V 2 bases and J 7 bases, with 9 bases left between them. CDR3 length: 12 amino acids. This CDR3 reads CASSLEGGEQYF. Incomplete CDR3 DNA: TGTGCTAGCAGTTTAGAGGGTGGCGAACAGTAC.

Concerning this clone itself: Mouse gene names apply. The read halts 1 residue ahead of the CDR3 end, with the missing end drawn from the germline J gene. The chain carries TRBV5 and TRBJ1-1, with D unclear. Trimming cost V 0 bases and J 0 bases, with 8 bases left between them. The CDR3 is 15 amino acids. The germline CDR1 and CDR2 sequences are LGHNA and YNLKQL (reference sequence). CDR3 loop: CASSQDGTPNTEVFF. The sequenced CDR3 bases are TGTGCCAGCAGCCAAGATGGAACACCAAACACAGAAGTCTTC.

A note on this clone: Genes here carry mouse names. The DNA ends 1 residue before the CDR3 does, and the rest of the CDR3 is filled in from the germline J gene. V usage is TRBV19 and J usage is TRBJ1-1; 7 bases are a match to TRBD1. The V gene end was trimmed by 1 base and the J gene end by 0 bases; junction bases not matched to a gene: 3. The CDR3 has 15 residues. CDR1 is FNHDT, CDR2 SITEND, per germline (reference sequence). This CDR3 reads CASSIKGQSNTEVFF. CDR3 bases read: TGTGCCAGCAGTATAAAGGGACAGTCAAACACAGAAGTCTTC.

About this clone: Mouse gene names apply. The read ends 1 residue shy of where the CDR3 ends; the end is completed using the germline J gene. The V call is TRBV5, the J call TRBJ2-3; 9 nucleotides align to TRBD1. This CDR3 contains 14 residues. CDR1 and CDR2 from the germline V gene are LGHNA and YNLKQL (reference sequence). The trim removed 4 bases at V and 3 bases at J, leaving 2 bases unmatched. CDR3 DNA (partial): TGTGCCAGCAGCCGACAGGGGGAAGCAGAAACGCTGTAT. Translating it yields CASSRQGEAETLY. The entire CDR3 reads CASSRQGEAETLYF.

A remark on this clone: Germline and genes here are mouse. Read data end 1 residue before the CDR3 end; the end is taken from the germline J gene. This sequence joins TRBV13-3 and TRBJ2-7; D remains unclear. Germline V gene data show CDR1 as NNHDY and CDR2 as SYVADS. The CDR3 has 15 residues. V gave up 1 base and J gave up 2 bases, with 13 bases separating them. CDR3: CASSDLPGSPYEQYF. The DNA read from the CDR3 is TGTGCCAGCAGTGATCTCCCAGGAAGCCCCTATGAACAGTAC.

Turning to this clone: Here the gene names and germline are mouse. The read ends 1 residue before the CDR3 terminus; that terminus is restored from the germline J gene. The chain joins TRBV13-1 to TRBJ1-1, with D perhaps matching TRBD1 (6 bases). The length of the CDR3 is 9 residues. CDR1 is NSHNY and CDR2 is SYGAGN in the germline V gene. CDR3 bases read: TGTGTCCGGGACATAGAAGTCTTC. Protein sequence: CVRDIEVF. The complete CDR3 sequence is CVRDIEVFF.

Worth noting for this clone: Mouse gene names and germline throughout. The read comes to an end 1 residue before the CDR3 does, leaving the germline J gene to fill in the end. The chain links TRBV19 to TRBJ2-5, with 9 bases lining up with TRBD2. The CDR3 sequence is 17 residues long. Germline lookup yields CDR1 FNHDT and CDR2 SITEND (reference sequence). V gave up 2 bases and J gave up 1 base; unmatched junction bases: 8. The CDR3 sequence: CASSILLGGRDQDTQYF. CDR3 bases read: TGTGCCAGCAGTATTCTTCTGGGGGGGAGAGACCAAGACACCCAGTAC.

Comment on this clone: The gene symbols are mouse symbols. The read falls 1 residue short of the CDR3 end, and the missing part is taken from the germline J gene. The chain is built from TRBV13-2 and TRBJ2-3; D unresolved. This CDR3 region has 14 residues. In germline, CDR1 is NNHNN, CDR2 SYGAGS (reference sequence). The ends were cut back, 1 base at V and 2 bases at J, with 8 bases in the middle. CDR3 DNA (partial): TGTGCCAGCGGTGATCGAGGGCCTGCAGAAACGCTGTAT. Translated: CASGDRGPAETLY. The complete CDR3 sequence is CASGDRGPAETLYF.

About this clone itself: Any gene name here is a mouse gene name. The read ends 1 residue shy of where the CDR3 ends; the end is completed using the germline J gene. The chain uses TRBV13-1 and TRBJ2-5, with D perhaps TRBD1 (6 bases). The germline CDR1 and CDR2 sequences are NSHNY and SYGAGN. V dropped 6 bases and J dropped 1 base, with 9 bases sitting between them. There are 13 residues in the CDR3. The part of the CDR3 DNA that was read is TGTGCCAGCAATACAGGGTACCAAGACACCCAGTAC. Protein product: CASNTGYQDTQY. In full, the CDR3 reads CASNTGYQDTQYF.

This clone was found a few times. Gene names are the mouse ones. The read ends 1 residue before the CDR3 terminus; that terminus is restored from the germline J gene. This rearrangement joins TRBV13-3 to TRBJ2-7, with a weak D call TRBD1 (6 bases). Germline assignment: CDR1 NNHDY and CDR2 SYVADS. The CDR3 spans 12 residues. The V end lost 0 bases, the J end lost 5 bases, and 6 bases lay between the germline ends. This CDR3 is CASSDAGDEQYF. The CDR3 DNA, read in part, is TGTGCCAGCAGTGATGCAGGGGATGAACAGTAC.

With regard to this clone: Mouse gene names and germline throughout. The read stops 1 residue short of the end of the CDR3; the missing end is completed from the germline J gene. V gene TRBV13-2 combines with J gene TRBJ1-3; 10 positions agree with TRBD1. J gave up 4 bases and V 3 bases, and 4 bases lay outside the gene matches. The germline gives CDR1 NNHNN, CDR2 SYGAGS (reference sequence). The CDR3 runs 15 residues. The CDR3 bases that were read are TGTGCCAGCGGTGCGGGACAGGGGAGGGGAAATACGCTCTAT. This gives the protein CASGAGQGRGNTLY. The whole CDR3 protein is CASGAGQGRGNTLYF.

Note on this clone: Germline and genes here are mouse. The CDR3 spells CASSLNYEQYF. The sequenced part of the CDR3 DNA is TGTGCCAGCAGTCTGAACTATGAACAGTAC. The chain uses TRBV24 and TRBJ2-7; D is ambiguous. The read is 1 residue too short to cover the CDR3 end, so that end is filled in from the germline J gene. V gave up 2 bases and J gave up 3 bases, with 2 bases separating them. Germline values: CDR1 KGHTA, CDR2 FRNEEI. This CDR3 region has 11 residues.

Notes on this clone: Mouse germline and gene names are used. With the read ending 1 residue before the CDR3 end, the germline J gene is used to fill in that end. The chain carries TRBV1 and TRBJ2-7, with unresolved D. Germline CDR1 reads NSQYPW; CDR2 reads LRSPGD (reference sequence). This CDR3 comprises 12 residues. Trimming took off 0 bases at V and 4 bases at J, with 4 bases between the two ends. The DNA read from the CDR3 is TGCACCTGCAGTGCAGAGCAGTATGAACAGTAC. Amino acid sequence: CTCSAEQYEQY. The entire CDR3 is CTCSAEQYEQYF. Full variable domain (rest looked up from reference TRBV1 and TRBJ2-7): VTLLEQNPRWRLVPRGQAVNLRCILKNSQYPWMSWYQQDLQKQLQWLFTLRSPGDKEVKSLPGADYLATRVTDTELRLQVANMSQGRTLYCTCSAEQYEQYFGPGTRLTVL.

This clone was counted a few times. Germline and genes here are mouse. Read data end 1 residue before the CDR3 end; the end is taken from the germline J gene. The chain carries TRBV4 and TRBJ2-7; 9 positions match TRBD2. The CDR3 loop spans 11 amino acids. CDR1 is LGHDT, CDR2 YNNKQL, per germline (reference sequence). The ends lost 5 bases at V and 9 bases at J; junction bases unmatched: 2. The CDR3 sequence is CASSLGGGQYF. The CDR3 DNA, read in part, is TGTGCCAGCAGCCTGGGGGGGGGACAGTAC.

A word on this clone: These gene names are mouse names. The CDR3 end falls 1 residue outside the read, so it is completed with the germline J gene. The chain has TRBV31 and TRBJ1-1, with unresolved D. The CDR3 spans 11 residues. Germline V gives CDR1 GKSSPN, CDR2 SITVG. V was cut by 0 bases and J by 4 bases, with 3 bases left in between. CDR3 region: CAWSLITEVFF. The DNA read from the CDR3 is TGTGCCTGGAGTCTCATCACAGAAGTCTTC.

This clone was found a few times. Gene names are mouse gene names. The CDR3 goes on 1 residue after the read ends, and that part is filled in from the germline J gene. V and J are TRBV13-3 and TRBJ1-5; D is uncertain. Between the trimmed V and J ends, which lost 6 bases and 0 bases, there was a span of 7 bases. The V gene's germline CDR1 is NNHDY and CDR2 SYVADS. This CDR3 contains 13 residues. The covered CDR3 bases are TGTGCCAGCAAAGGGAATAACAACCAGGCTCCGCTT. Translating it yields CASKGNNNQAPL. The full CDR3 is CASKGNNNQAPLF.

As regards this clone: Any gene name here is a mouse gene name. The CDR3 end lies 1 residue beyond the end of the read and is filled in from the germline J gene. This chain links TRBV29 with TRBJ1-1; weak D call: TRBD1 (5 bases). CDR1 is MSHET and CDR2 is SYDVDS in the germline V gene. Trimming left V 1 base short and J 1 base short, with 7 bases between. The CDR3 length is 14 residues. The CDR3: CASSLFTGNTEVFF. CDR3 DNA (partial): TGTGCTAGCAGTTTATTTACAGGAAACACAGAAGTCTTC.

Comment on this clone: Mouse names are used for the genes. The read ends 1 residue early relative to the CDR3; the germline J gene fills the gap. This sequence joins TRBV1 and TRBJ1-3, with a possible D match to TRBD1 (6 bases). The CDR3 length is 15 residues. Looked up from germline, CDR1 is NSQYPW and CDR2 is LRSPGD (reference sequence). The V gene lost 0 bases and the J gene lost 4 bases, with 10 bases spanning the gap. The CDR3 loop reads CTCSAEHRAGNTLYF. Incomplete CDR3 DNA: TGCACCTGCAGTGCAGAACACAGGGCGGGAAATACGCTCTAT.

Remarks on this clone: Gene names are mouse gene names. The read finishes 1 residue shy of the CDR3 end, and the germline J gene is used to complete it. The rearrangement links TRBV19 to TRBJ1-1; 7 nucleotides align to TRBD1. V shed 5 bases and J 4 bases; nucleotides not matched to a gene: 2. This CDR3 comprises 12 residues. Germline V CDR1 and CDR2: FNHDT, SITEND (reference sequence). The sequenced part of the CDR3 DNA is TGTGCCAGCAGCCACAGGGGCACAGAAGTCTTC. It encodes CASSHRGTEVF. The whole CDR3 sequence is CASSHRGTEVFF. Full variable domain (missing parts from reference TRBV19 and TRBJ1-1): GGIITQTPKFLIGQEGQKLTLKCQQNFNHDTMYWYRQDSGKGLRLIYYSITENDLQKGDLSEGYDASREKKSSFSLTVTSAQKNEMAVFLCASSHRGTEVFFGKGTRLTVV.

Comment on this clone: Mouse gene names and germline throughout. The DNA ends 1 residue before the CDR3 does, and the rest of the CDR3 is filled in from the germline J gene. The chain combines TRBV13-1 with TRBJ2-5; D unclear. The CDR3 sequence is 12 residues long. Trimming removed 2 bases from V and 6 bases from J, with 7 bases in between. Germline V CDR1 and CDR2: NSHNY, SYGAGN. The sequenced CDR3 bases are TGTGCCAGCAGTGACAGGAGGGACACCCAGTAC. This translates into CASSDRRDTQY. The entire CDR3 reads CASSDRRDTQYF.

This clone was detected once. Gene names refer to mouse genes. The read terminates 1 residue ahead of where the CDR3 ends, so the germline J gene completes it. The chain joins TRBV13-1 to TRBJ2-5; D might be TRBD2 (7 bases). The CDR3 extends over 14 amino acids. The germline CDR1 and CDR2 sequences are NSHNY and SYGAGN. Trimming took 6 bases from V and 4 from J, leaving 15 bases between them. CDR3: CASTPGGREDTQYF. The CDR3 bases that were read are TGTGCCAGCACGCCGGGGGGCAGGGAAGACACCCAGTAC.